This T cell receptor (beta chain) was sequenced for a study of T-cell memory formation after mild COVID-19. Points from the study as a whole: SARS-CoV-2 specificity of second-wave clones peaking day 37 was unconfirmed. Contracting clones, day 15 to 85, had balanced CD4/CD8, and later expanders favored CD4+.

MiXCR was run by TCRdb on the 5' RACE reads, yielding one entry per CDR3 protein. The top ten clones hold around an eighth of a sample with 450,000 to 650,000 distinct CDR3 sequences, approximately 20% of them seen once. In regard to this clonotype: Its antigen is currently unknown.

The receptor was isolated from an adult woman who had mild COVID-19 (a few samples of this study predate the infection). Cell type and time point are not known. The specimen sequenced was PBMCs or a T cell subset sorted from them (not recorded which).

In nucleotides, the CDR3 is TGCGCCAGCAGCCAAGAACATAACTCGGGGGGCACTGAAGCTTTCTTT. Translated: CASSQEHNSGGTEAFF. The rearrangement uses TRBV4-1 and TRBJ1-1; possible D gene TRBD1, 5 bases. Germline V lookup: CDR1 MGHRA, CDR2 YSYEKL. There are 16 residues in the CDR3. Trimming cost V 0 bases and J 4 bases, with 15 bases left between them.